The present T cell receptor (beta chain) was sequenced within a study of control samples from healthy donors and cancer patients. Clones were sequenced by immunoSEQ multiplex PCR, and TCRdb holds only the in-frame ones, with some missing. The repertoire has 35,000 to 50,000 clones, roughly 80% of them found once; the top ten carry about 45%. This CDR3 contains 14 residues. From germline, CDR1 is KGHDR and CDR2 SFDVKD. Trimming took 7 bases from V and 3 from J; bases not matched to a gene: 3. The chain employs TRBV24-1 and TRBJ1-1, with 11 bases fitting TRBD1. This TCR came from a man aged 55-75 years in good health. Sample: blood. CDR3 region: CATSGTGGDTEAFF. In DNA form, the CDR3 reads TGTGCCACCAGCGGGACAGGGGGGGACACTGAAGCTTTCTTT.